The clone carrying this T cell receptor (beta chain) was seen more than once but under ten times. V lost 2 bases to trimming and J lost 9 bases, with 12 bases between them. CDR3 size: 13 residues. Germline V gene sequence: CDR1 SGDLS, CDR2 YYNGEE. PCR was performed a second time for about 7 to 12 cycles using a sample-barcoded 5' primer and a J-beta primer mix. TCRdb called the 5' RACE reads again in MiXCR, with one record for every CDR3 protein. Of 700,000 or so distinct CDR3 sequences listed, around 38% are singletons. These data belong to a study of blood T cells in healthy people across ages. The TCR was taken from a man older than 75 in good health. The rearrangement uses TRBV9 and TRBJ2-1, with D possibly being TRBD2 (6 bases). Sequences were obtained from blood. The CDR3 sequence is CASSVMWEAEQFF. CDR3 coding DNA: TGTGCCAGCAGCGTGATGTGGGAGGCTGAGCAGTTCTTC.